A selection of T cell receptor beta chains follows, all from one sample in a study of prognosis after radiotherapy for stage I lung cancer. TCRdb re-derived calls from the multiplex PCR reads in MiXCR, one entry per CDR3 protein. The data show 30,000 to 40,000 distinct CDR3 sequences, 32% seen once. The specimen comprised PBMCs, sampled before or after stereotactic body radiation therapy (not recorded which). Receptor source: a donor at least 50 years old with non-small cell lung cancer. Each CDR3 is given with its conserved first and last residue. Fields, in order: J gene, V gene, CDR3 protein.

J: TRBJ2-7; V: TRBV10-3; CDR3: CAIATGLVSYEQYF
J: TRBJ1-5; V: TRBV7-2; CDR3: CASSLGPMYSNQPQHF
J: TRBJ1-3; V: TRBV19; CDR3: CASRISSGNTIYF
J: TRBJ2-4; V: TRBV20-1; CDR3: CSARRSRRTGEAKNIQYF
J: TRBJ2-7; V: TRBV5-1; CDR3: CASRPGTDFYEQYF
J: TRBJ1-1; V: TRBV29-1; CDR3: CSVGGMAGNTEAFF
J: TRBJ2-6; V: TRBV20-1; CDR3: CSARAGTSALHSGANVLTF
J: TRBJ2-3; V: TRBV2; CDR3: CASRAIGVTDTQYF
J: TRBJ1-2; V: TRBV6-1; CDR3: CTSRTNSGTLGYTF
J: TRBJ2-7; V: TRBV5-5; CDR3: CASSRIGGMDEQYF
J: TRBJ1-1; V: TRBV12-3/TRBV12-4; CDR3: CASSLTAMNTEAFF
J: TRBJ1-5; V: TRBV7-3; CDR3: CASSLTGDQPQHF
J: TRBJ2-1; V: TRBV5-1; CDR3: CASSHQFGSYNEQFF
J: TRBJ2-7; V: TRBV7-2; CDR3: CASSPRQTYEQYF
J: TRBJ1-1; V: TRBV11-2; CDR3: CASSTDRGRTEAFF
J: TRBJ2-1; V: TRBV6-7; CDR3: CASRPLTGTNYNEQFF
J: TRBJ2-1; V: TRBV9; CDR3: CASSLGGRGDYNEQFF
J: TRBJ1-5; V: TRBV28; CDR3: CASRRDLQALHF
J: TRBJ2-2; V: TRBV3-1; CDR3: CASSQVPGATGELFF
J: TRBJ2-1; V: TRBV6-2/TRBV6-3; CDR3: CASWGTSGGSYNEQFF
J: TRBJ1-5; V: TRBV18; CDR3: CASSSSGTGRLFNQPQHF
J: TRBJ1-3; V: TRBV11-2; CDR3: CASSPGTFVSGNTIYF
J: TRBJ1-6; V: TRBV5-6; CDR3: CASGGQYNSPLHF
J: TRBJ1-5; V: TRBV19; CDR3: CASGTGVVGQPQHF
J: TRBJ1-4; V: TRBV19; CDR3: CASSKGFATNEKLFF
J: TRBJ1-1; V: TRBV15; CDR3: CATQAWGGLNTEAFF
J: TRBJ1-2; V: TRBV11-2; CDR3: CASSLAGTGANYGYTF
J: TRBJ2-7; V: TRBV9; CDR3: CASSVGGTAKHYEQYF
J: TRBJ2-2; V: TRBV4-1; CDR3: CASSQGMSELFF
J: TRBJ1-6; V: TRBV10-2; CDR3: CASSTQGAENSPLHF
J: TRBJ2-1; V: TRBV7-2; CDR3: CASSTQGGGQYEQFF